In this sample, the clone carrying this TCR beta chain turned up once. Its antigen is unknown. These data belong to a study of vaccination and CD4 T cells after COVID-19. Study at large: SARS-CoV-2 positivity in convalescent patients was established by nasal swab PCR; eight or nine had mild and one severe disease. Ranging from 14 to 241, the interval between dose two and post-vaccine sampling had a median of roughly 2.5 months.

The CDR3 is 17 residues long. The germline V gene encodes CDR1 DFQATT and CDR2 SNEGSKA (reference sequence). Germline trimming cut 0 bases from V and 2 bases from J; bases unmatched to any gene: 10. Sample treatment: roughly ten-day PBMC culture with coronavirus spike peptide pools or control peptides (ViraFEST assay). Positive PCR dates covered March to December 2020, before US Alpha, Beta and Delta variants. CD4+ T cells that had been cultured provided DNA sequenced with the Oncomine TCR Beta short-read assay. TCRdb fed the PCR reads into MiXCR, producing one record per CDR3 protein. The sample has several thousand distinct CDR3 sequences; around three fifths are singletons.

Sequenced: CD4+ T cells from blood, cultured in vitro. The chain carries TRBV20-1 and TRBJ2-3; 8 bases match TRBD2. This receptor was obtained from a human donor who had recovered from COVID-19. The CDR3 DNA follows: TGCAGTGCTAGAGATGTACGAATAGCGGGGCTCACAGATACGCAGTATTTT. Its protein is CSARDVRIAGLTDTQYF.